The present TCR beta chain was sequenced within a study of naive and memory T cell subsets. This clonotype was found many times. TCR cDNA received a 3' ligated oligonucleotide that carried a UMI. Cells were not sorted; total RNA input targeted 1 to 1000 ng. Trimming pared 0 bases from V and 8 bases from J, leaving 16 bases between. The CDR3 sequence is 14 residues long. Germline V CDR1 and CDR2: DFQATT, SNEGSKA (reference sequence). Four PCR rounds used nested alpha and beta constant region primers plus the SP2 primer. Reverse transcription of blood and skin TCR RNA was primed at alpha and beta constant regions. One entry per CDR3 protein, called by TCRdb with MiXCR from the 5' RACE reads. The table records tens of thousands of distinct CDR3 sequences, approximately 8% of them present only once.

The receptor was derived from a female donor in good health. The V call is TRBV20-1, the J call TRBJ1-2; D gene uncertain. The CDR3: CSARDRTGKEGYTF. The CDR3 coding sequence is TGCAGTGCTAGAGATCGTACGGGAAAGGAGGGCTACACCTTC.